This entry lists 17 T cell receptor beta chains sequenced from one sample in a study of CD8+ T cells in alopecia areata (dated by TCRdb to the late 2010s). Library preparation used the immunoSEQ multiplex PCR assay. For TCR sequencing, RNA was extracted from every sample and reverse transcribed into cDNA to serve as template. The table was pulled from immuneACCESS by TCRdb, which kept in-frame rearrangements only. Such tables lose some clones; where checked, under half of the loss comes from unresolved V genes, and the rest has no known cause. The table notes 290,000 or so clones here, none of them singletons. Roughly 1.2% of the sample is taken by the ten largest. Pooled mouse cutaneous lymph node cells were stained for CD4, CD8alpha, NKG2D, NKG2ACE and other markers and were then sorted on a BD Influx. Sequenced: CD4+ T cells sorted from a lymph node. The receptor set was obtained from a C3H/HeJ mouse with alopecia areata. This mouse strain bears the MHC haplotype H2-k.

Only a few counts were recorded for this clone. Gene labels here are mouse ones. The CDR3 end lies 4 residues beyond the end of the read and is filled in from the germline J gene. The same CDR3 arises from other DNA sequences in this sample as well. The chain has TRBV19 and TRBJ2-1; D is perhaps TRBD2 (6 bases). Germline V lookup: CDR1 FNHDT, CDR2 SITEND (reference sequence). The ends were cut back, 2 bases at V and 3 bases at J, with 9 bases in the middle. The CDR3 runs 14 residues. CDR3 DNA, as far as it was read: TGTGCCAGCAGTATTGGGGGATCCTATGCT. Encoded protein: CASSIGGSYA. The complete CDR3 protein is CASSIGGSYAEQFF.

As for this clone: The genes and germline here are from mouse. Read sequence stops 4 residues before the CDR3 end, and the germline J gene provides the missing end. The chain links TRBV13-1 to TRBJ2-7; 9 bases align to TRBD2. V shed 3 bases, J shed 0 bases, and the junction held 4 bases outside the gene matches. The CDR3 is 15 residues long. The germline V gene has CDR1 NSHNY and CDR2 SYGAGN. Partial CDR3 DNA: TGTGCCAGCAGTGGGACTGGGGTCAGCTCCTAT. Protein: CASSGTGVSSY. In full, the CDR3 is CASSGTGVSSYEQYF.

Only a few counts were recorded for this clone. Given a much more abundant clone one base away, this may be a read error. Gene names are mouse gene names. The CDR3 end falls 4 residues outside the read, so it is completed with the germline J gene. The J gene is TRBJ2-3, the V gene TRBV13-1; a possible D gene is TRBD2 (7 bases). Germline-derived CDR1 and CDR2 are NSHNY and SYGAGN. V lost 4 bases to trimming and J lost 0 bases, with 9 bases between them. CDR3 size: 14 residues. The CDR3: CASSRGGSAETLYF. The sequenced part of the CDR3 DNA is TGTGCCAGCAGTAGGGGGGGTAGTGCAGAA.

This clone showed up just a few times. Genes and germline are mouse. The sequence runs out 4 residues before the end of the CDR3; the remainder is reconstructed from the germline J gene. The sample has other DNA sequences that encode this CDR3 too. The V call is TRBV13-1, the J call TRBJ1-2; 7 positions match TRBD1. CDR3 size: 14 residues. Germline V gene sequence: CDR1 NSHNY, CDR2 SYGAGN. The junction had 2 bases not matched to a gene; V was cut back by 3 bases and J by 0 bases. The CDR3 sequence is CASSGGTANSDYTF. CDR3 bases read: TGTGCCAGCAGTGGAGGGACAGCAAACTCC.

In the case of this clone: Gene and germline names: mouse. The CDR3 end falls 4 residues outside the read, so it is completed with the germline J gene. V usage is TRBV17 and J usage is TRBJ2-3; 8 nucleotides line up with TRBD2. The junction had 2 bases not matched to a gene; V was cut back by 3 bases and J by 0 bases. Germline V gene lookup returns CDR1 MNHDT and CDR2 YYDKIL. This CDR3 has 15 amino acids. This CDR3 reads CASSSWGGSAETLYF. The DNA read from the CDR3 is TGTGCTAGCAGTAGTTGGGGGGGGAGTGCAGAA.

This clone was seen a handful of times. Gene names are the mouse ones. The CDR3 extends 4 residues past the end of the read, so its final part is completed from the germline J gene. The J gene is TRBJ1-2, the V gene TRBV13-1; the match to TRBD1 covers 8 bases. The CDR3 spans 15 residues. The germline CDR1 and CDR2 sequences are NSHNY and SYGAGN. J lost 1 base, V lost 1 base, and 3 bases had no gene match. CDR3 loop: CASSDPGQENSDYTF. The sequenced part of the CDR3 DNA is TGTGCCAGCAGTGATCCGGGACAGGAAAACTCC.

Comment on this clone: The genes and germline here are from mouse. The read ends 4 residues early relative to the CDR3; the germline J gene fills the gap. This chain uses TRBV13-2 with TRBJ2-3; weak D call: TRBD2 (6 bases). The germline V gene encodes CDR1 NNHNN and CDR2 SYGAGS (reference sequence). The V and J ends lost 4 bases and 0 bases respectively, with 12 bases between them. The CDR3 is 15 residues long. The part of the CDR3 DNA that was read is TGTGCCAGCGGTTCCGGGACTCTTAGTGCAGAA. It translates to CASGSGTLSAE. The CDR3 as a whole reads CASGSGTLSAETLYF.

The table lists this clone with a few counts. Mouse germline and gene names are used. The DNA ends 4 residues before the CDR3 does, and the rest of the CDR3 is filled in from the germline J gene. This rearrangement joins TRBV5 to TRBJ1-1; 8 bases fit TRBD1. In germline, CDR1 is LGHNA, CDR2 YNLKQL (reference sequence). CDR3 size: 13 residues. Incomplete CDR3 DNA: TGTGCCAGCAGCCCGGGGACAGGAGGA. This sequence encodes CASSPGTGG. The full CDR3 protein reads CASSPGTGGEVFF.

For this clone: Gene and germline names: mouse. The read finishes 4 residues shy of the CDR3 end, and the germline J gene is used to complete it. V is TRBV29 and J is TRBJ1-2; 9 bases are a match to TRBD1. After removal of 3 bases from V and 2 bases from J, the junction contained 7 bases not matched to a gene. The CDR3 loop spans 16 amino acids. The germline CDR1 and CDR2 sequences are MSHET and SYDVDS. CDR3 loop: CASSFPPGQGNSDYTF. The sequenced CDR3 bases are TGTGCTAGCAGTTTCCCCCCGGGACAGGGTAACTCC.

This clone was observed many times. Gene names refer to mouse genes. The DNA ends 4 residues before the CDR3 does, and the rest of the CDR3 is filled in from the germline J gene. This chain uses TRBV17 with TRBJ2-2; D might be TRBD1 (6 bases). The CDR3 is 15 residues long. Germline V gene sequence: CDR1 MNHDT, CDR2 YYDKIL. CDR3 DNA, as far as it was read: TGTGCTAGCAGTAGAAGGGACATAATGGGCGGG. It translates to CASSRRDIMGG. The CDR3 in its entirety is CASSRRDIMGGQLYF.

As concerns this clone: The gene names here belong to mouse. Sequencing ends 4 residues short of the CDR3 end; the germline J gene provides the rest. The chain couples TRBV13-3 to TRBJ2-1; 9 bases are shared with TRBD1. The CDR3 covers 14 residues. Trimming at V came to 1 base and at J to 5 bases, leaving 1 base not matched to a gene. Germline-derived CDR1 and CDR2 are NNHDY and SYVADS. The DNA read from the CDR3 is TGTGCCAGCAGTGATAGGGACAGGGATGCT. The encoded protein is CASSDRDRDA. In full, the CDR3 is CASSDRDRDAEQFF.

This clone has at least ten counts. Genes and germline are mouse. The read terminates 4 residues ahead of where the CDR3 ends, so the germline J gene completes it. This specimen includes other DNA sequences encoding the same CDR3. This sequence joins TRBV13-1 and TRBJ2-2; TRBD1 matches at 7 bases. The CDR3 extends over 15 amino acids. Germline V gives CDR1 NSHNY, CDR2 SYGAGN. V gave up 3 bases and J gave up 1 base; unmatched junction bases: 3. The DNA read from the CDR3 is TGTGCCAGCAGTGGGGGGACAGAAAACACCGGG. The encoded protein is CASSGGTENTG. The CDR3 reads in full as CASSGGTENTGQLYF.

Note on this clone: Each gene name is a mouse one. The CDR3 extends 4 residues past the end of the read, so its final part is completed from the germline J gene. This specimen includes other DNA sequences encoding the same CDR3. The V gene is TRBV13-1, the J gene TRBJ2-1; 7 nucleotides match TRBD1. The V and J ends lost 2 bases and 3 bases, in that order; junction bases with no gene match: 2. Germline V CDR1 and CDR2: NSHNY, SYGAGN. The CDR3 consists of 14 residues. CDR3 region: CASSESGGYAEQFF. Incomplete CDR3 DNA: TGTGCCAGCAGTGAGTCAGGGGGCTATGCT.

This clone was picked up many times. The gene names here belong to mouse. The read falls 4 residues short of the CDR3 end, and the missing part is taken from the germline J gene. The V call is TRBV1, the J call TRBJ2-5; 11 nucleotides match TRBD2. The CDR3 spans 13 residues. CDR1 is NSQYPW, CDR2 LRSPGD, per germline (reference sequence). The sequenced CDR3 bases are TGCACCTGCAGGGACTGGGGGGAAGAC. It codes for CTCRDWGED. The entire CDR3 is CTCRDWGEDTQYF. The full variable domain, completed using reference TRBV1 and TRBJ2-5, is VTLLEQNPRWRLVPRGQAVNLRCILKNSQYPWMSWYQQDLQKQLQWLFTLRSPGDKEVKSLPGADYLATRVTDTELRLQVANMSQGRTLYCTCRDWGEDTQYFGPGTRLLVL.

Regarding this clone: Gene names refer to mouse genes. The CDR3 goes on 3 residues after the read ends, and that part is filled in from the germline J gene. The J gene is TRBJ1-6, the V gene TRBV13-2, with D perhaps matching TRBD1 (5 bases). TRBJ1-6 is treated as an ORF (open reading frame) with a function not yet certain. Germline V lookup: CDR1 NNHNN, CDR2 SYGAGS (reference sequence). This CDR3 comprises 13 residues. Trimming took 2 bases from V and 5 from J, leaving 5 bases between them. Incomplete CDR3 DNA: TGTGCCAGCGGTGAGGACAATAATTCGCCC. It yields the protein CASGEDNNSP. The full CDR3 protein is CASGEDNNSPLYF.

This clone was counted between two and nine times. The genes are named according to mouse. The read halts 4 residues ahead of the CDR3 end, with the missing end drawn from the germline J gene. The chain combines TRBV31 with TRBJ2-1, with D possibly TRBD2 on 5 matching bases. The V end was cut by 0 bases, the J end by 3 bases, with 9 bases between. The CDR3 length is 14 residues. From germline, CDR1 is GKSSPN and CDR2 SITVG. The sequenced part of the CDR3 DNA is TGTGCCTGGAGTCTACCTGGGTTCTATGCT. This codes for CAWSLPGFYA. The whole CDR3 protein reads CAWSLPGFYAEQFF.

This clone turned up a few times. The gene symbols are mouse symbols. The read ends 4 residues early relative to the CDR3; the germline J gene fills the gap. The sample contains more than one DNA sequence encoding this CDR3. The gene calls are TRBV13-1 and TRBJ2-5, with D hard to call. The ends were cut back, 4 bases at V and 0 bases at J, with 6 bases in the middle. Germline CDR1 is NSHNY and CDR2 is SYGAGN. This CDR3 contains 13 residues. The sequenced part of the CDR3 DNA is TGTGCCAGCAGTCCACAGAACCAAGAC. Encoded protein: CASSPQNQD. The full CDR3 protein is CASSPQNQDTQYF.